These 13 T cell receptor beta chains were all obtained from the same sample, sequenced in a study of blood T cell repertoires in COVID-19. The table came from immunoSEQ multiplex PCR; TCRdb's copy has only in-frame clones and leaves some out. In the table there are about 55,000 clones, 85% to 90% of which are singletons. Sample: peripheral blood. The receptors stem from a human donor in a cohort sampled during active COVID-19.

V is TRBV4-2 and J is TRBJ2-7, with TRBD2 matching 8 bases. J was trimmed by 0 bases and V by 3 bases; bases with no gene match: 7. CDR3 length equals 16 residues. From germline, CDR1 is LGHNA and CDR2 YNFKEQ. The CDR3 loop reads CASSHLSGVNSYEQYF. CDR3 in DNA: TGTGCCAGCAGCCACCTTAGCGGGGTTAACTCCTACGAGCAGTACTTC.

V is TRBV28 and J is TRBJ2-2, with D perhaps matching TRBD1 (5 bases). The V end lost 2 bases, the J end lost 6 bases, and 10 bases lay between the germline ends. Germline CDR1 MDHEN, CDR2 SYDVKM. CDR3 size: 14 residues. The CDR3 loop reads CASSLRQLPGELFF. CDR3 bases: TGTGCCAGCAGTTTAAGACAGCTTCCCGGGGAGCTGTTTTTT.

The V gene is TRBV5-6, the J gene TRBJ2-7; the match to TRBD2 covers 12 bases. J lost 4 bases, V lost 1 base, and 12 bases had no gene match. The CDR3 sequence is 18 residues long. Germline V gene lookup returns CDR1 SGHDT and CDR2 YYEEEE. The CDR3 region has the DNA TGTGCCAGCAGCTTGCTAGGGGAGACTAGCGGGAGTGGGTACGAGCAGTACTTC. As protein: CASSLLGETSGSGYEQYF.

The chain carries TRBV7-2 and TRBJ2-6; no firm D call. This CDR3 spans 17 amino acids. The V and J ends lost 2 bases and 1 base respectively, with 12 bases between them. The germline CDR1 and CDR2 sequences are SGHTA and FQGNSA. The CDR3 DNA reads TGTGCCAGCAGCTTAATATCGTGGGCTTCTGGGGCCAACGTCCTGACTTTC. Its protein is CASSLISWASGANVLTF.

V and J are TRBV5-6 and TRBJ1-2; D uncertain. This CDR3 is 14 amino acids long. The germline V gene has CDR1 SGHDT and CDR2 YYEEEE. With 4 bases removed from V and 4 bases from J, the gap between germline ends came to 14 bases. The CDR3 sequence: CASSLPAVLYGYTF. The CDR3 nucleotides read TGTGCCAGCAGCCTCCCTGCAGTTCTCTATGGCTACACCTTC.

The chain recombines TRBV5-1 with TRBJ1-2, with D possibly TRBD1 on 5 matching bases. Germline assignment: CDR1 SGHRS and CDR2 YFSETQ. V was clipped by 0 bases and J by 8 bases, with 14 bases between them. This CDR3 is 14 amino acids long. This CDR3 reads CASSLVDLGAGYTF. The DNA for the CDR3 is TGCGCCAGCAGCTTGGTTGATCTAGGGGCCGGCTACACCTTC.

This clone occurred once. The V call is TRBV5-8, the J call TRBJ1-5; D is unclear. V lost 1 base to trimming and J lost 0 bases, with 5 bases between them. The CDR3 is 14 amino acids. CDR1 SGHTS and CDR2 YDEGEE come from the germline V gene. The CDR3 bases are TGTGCCAGCAGCTTGACAAATAGCAATCAGCCCCAGCATTTT. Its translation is CASSLTNSNQPQHF. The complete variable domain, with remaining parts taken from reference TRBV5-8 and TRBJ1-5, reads EAGVTQSPTHLIKTRGQQATLRCSPISGHTSVYWYQQALGLGLQFLLWYDEGEERNRGNFPPRFSGRQFPNYSSELNVNALELEDSALYLCASSLTNSNQPQHFGDGTRLSIL.

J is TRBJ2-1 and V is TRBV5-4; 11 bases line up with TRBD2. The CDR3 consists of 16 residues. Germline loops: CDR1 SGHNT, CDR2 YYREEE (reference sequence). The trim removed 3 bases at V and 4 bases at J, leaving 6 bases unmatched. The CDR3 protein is CASSSGLAGGYNEQFF. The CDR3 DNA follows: TGTGCCAGCAGCTCCGGGCTAGCGGGGGGATACAATGAGCAGTTCTTC.

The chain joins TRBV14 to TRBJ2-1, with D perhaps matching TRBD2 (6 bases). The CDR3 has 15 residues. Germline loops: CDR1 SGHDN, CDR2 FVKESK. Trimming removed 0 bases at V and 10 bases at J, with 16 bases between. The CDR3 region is CASSQDEPGVGEQFF. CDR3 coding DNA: TGTGCCAGCAGCCAAGACGAGCCGGGAGTGGGCGAGCAGTTCTTC.

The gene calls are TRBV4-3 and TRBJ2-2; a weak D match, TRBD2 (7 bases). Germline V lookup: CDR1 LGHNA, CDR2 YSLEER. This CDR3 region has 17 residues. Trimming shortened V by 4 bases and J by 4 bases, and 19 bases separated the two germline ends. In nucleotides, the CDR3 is TGCGCCAGCAGCCCTCTGGGGGGGGCTTTGAGCACCGGGGAGCTGTTTTTT. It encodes CASSPLGGALSTGELFF.

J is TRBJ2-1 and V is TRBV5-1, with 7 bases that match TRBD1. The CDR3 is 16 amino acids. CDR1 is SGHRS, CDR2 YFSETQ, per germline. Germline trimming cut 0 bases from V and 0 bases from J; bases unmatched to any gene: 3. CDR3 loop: CASSLGQGDSYNEQFF. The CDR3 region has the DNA TGCGCCAGCAGCTTGGGACAGGGTGACTCCTACAATGAGCAGTTCTTC.

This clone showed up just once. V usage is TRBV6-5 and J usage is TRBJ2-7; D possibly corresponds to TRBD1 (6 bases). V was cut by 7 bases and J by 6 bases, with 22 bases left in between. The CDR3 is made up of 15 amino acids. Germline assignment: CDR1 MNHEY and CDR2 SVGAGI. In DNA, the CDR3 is TGTGCCAGCAACTTACAACAGGGTGGGTTCGCCGAGCAGTACTTC. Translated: CASNLQQGGFAEQYF.

CDR3 loop: CASRGARFADTQYF. CDR3 sequence (DNA): TGTGCCAGTAGGGGAGCCCGATTCGCAGATACGCAGTATTTT. The chain carries TRBV19 and TRBJ2-3; tentative D call: TRBD2 (5 bases). CDR1 is LNHDA, CDR2 SQIVND, per germline (reference sequence). V was cut by 6 bases and J by 4 bases, with 14 bases left in between. CDR3 size: 14 residues.